This entry lists 18 T cell receptor beta chains sequenced from one sample in a study of graft-versus-host responses after intestinal transplantation. Some 200,000 CFSE-labeled responder cells were plated with some 200,000 irradiated, violet-dye-labeled stimulator cells. The protocol was immunoSEQ multiplex PCR, while the TCRdb copy is restricted to in-frame clones and leaves out a portion. The repertoire consists of about 21,000 clones, with approximately 40% occurring once and the leading ten covering approximately 1.6%. The sample consisted of alloreactive CD8+ T cells from a mixed lymphocyte reaction culture, taken before intestinal transplant. Regarding subset: CFSE-low proliferating T cells sorted from roughly 6-day pre-transplant mixed lymphocyte reaction (GvH or HvG direction). The origin of the receptors is a human patient who received an intestinal transplant.

The genes are TRBV5-4 and TRBJ2-1, with 11 bases that match TRBD2. V was clipped by 0 bases and J by 0 bases; unmatched bases: 5. This CDR3 contains 18 residues. Germline V gene sequence: CDR1 SGHNT, CDR2 YYREEE (reference sequence). The CDR3 nucleotides are TGTGCCAGCAGCTTGGCCGGGCTAGCGGGAGGCTCCTACAATGAGCAGTTCTTC. Protein: CASSLAGLAGGSYNEQFF.

This clone was counted only a few times. The chain uses TRBV18 and TRBJ1-5; no reliable D call. The length of the CDR3 is 17 residues. Germline CDR1 KGHSH, CDR2 LQKENI. Trimming shortened V by 2 bases and J by 2 bases, and 16 bases separated the two germline ends. This CDR3 reads CASSPSGLSVGNQPQHF. CDR3 DNA sequence: TGTGCCAGCTCACCATCCGGTCTCTCGGTCGGCAATCAGCCCCAGCATTTT.

The chain is built from TRBV6-1 and TRBJ2-2; 7 bases are shared with TRBD1. CDR3 length: 13 residues. CDR1 MNHNS and CDR2 SASEGT come from the germline V gene. Trimming took 5 bases from V and 9 from J; bases not matched to a gene: 6. CDR3 sequence reads: CASSSTGARELFF. The DNA of the CDR3 is TGTGCCAGCAGTTCCACAGGGGCGAGGGAGCTGTTTTTT.

This clone turned up a few times. V is TRBV5-4 and J is TRBJ2-1; D gene ambiguous. In germline, CDR1 is SGHNT, CDR2 YYREEE (reference sequence). The CDR3 consists of 13 residues. Trimming stripped 2 bases from V and 5 bases from J, with 8 bases between. CDR3 loop: CASSFGRNNEQFF. The CDR3 coding sequence is TGTGCCAGCAGCTTCGGGCGTAACAATGAGCAGTTCTTC.

This chain links TRBV28 with TRBJ2-1, with D possibly TRBD1 on 5 matching bases. V was cut by 2 bases and J by 6 bases, with 8 bases left in between. The CDR3 covers 13 residues. Per the germline V gene, CDR1 is MDHEN and CDR2 is SYDVKM. CDR3 DNA: TGTGCCAGCAGTTTAGGGGCCCCCAATGAGCAGTTCTTC. Residues: CASSLGAPNEQFF. The whole variable domain, remainder taken from reference TRBV28 and TRBJ2-1, is DVKVTQSSRYLVKRTGEKVFLECVQDMDHENMFWYRQDPGLGLRLIYFSYDVKMKEKGDIPEGYSVSREKKERFSLILESASTNQTSMYLCASSLGAPNEQFFGPGTRLTVL.

This clone was found a few times. The rearrangement joins TRBV28 to TRBJ2-5; 7 bases agree with TRBD2. Germline trimming cut 3 bases from V and 2 bases from J; bases unmatched to any gene: 6. CDR3 size: 15 residues. Germline V gene lookup returns CDR1 MDHEN and CDR2 SYDVKM. CDR3 sequence reads: CASSFSSGAQETQYF. CDR3 sequence (DNA): TGTGCCAGCAGTTTCTCTAGCGGTGCTCAAGAGACCCAGTACTTC.

This clone was detected only once. The chain carries TRBV7-4 and TRBJ2-7; possible D gene TRBD2, 6 bases. With 0 bases removed from V and 1 base from J, the gap between germline ends came to 19 bases. Germline-derived CDR1 and CDR2 are SGHVT and SQSDAQ. CDR3 length: 18 residues. The CDR3 DNA sequence: TGTGCCAGCAGCTTAGCTCCGCGGGTCCTAGCGCCGTCCTACGAGCAGTACTTC. This codes for CASSLAPRVLAPSYEQYF.

The chain carries TRBV28 and TRBJ2-2; D remains ambiguous. V lost 3 bases and J 3 bases, leaving 14 bases between the germline ends. The CDR3 extends over 16 amino acids. Germline V gene data show CDR1 as MDHEN and CDR2 as SYDVKM. The DNA for the CDR3 is TGTGCCAGCAGTTTCCGGCGACCCACTTACACCGGGGAGCTGTTTTTT. It specifies CASSFRRPTYTGELFF.

The V and J genes are TRBV7-2 and TRBJ2-5; TRBD2 matches 9 bases. Trimming removed 5 bases from V and 7 bases from J; junction bases left unmatched: 14. Looked up from germline, CDR1 is SGHTA and CDR2 is FQGNSA. The CDR3 loop spans 16 amino acids. The CDR3 DNA sequence: TGTGCCAGCAGCGTAATAGTAGGACTAGCGATTGGGACCCAGTACTTC. It encodes CASSVIVGLAIGTQYF.

This clone was detected a few times. The rearrangement joins TRBV10-3 to TRBJ2-3, with 8 positions matching TRBD1. J gave up 3 bases and V 3 bases, and 2 bases lay outside the gene matches. The CDR3 is made up of 14 amino acids. Per germline, CDR1 ENHRY and CDR2 SYGVKD. The CDR3 region has the DNA TGTGCCATCAGTGAATGGACAGGGACAGATACGCAGTATTTT. This encodes CAISEWTGTDTQYF.

The rearrangement links TRBV6-6 to TRBJ1-5; D call uncertain. The germline V and J ends were trimmed by 0 bases and 2 bases, with 8 bases remaining between them. This CDR3 spans 15 amino acids. CDR1 is MNHNY, CDR2 SVGAGI, per germline (reference sequence). The CDR3, as DNA: TGTGCCAGCAGTTACTCAGACGCGGGCAATCAGCCCCAGCATTTT. Amino acid sequence: CASSYSDAGNQPQHF.

The V and J genes are TRBV4-2 and TRBJ1-2, with TRBD1 matching 11 bases. Trimming took 4 bases from V and 4 from J; bases not matched to a gene: 5. The CDR3 totals 15 residues. Germline V gene data show CDR1 as LGHNA and CDR2 as YNFKEQ. This CDR3 is CASSLGTGGLYGYTF. The CDR3 DNA follows: TGTGCCAGCAGCCTAGGGACAGGGGGTCTCTATGGCTACACCTTC.

This chain joins TRBV9 and TRBJ2-3; 10 positions agree with TRBD1. The V gene end was trimmed by 7 bases and the J gene end by 2 bases; junction bases not matched to a gene: 10. The CDR3 is 16 amino acids. The germline V gene has CDR1 SGDLS and CDR2 YYNGEE. The CDR3 DNA follows: TGTGCCAGCGGATGGGGGACAGGGGCGTCCACAGATACGCAGTATTTT. Translated, it gives CASGWGTGASTDTQYF.

This clone turned up a few times. The chain employs TRBV11-3 and TRBJ2-3; D assignment may be TRBD1 or TRBD2 (5 bases each). The CDR3 runs 13 residues. The germline CDR1 and CDR2 sequences are SGHNT and YENEEA. V was cut by 3 bases and J by 4 bases, with 8 bases left in between. The CDR3 loop is CASSFGAPDTQYF. Written as DNA, the CDR3 is TGTGCCAGCAGCTTCGGGGCCCCAGATACGCAGTATTTT.

CDR3 protein: CASSLVVAGMGNEQFF. The CDR3 DNA reads TGCGCCAGCAGCTTGGTCGTAGCGGGAATGGGGAATGAGCAGTTCTTC. The chain employs TRBV5-1 and TRBJ2-1; 8 bases agree with TRBD2. Germline CDR1 is SGHRS and CDR2 is YFSETQ. The CDR3 runs to 16 residues. J was trimmed by 7 bases and V by 0 bases; bases with no gene match: 9. The full variable domain, in which reference TRBV5-1 and TRBJ2-1 provide the parts outside the CDR3, is KAGVTQTPRYLIKTRGQQVTLSCSPISGHRSVSWYQQTPGQGLQFLFEYFSETQRNKGNFPGRFSGRQFSNSRSEMNVSTLELGDSALYLCASSLVVAGMGNEQFFGPGTRLTVL.

The chain links TRBV2 to TRBJ2-5; 8 bases map to TRBD2. The J call may be faulty, since TRBJ2-7 better matches the DNA end. The CDR3 runs 13 residues. The germline gives CDR1 SNHLY, CDR2 FYNNEI. CDR3 bases: TGTGCCAGCTCGGCGGGACTAGTAACCGAGCAGTACTTC. Translating it yields CASSAGLVTEQYF.

This clone is judged medium-sized (0.01 to 0.1%). The rearrangement links TRBV4-1 to TRBJ2-7, with 13 bases identical to TRBD2. With 0 bases clipped from V and 7 bases from J, the junction kept 6 bases outside the gene matches. CDR1 and CDR2 (germline): MGHRA, YSYEKL. The CDR3 spans 16 residues. CDR3 DNA: TGCGCCAGCAGCCAAGAGTACCGACTAGCGGGAGGTGAGCAGTACTTC. Protein sequence: CASSQEYRLAGGEQYF.

The V call is TRBV5-8, the J call TRBJ1-5; no reliable D call. The CDR3 spans 14 residues. Germline values: CDR1 SGHTS, CDR2 YDEGEE. V gave up 3 bases and J gave up 1 base, with 8 bases separating them. In DNA, the CDR3 is TGTGCCAGCAGCTCTGACTGGAGCAATCAGCCCCAGCATTTT. Translation: CASSSDWSNQPQHF.